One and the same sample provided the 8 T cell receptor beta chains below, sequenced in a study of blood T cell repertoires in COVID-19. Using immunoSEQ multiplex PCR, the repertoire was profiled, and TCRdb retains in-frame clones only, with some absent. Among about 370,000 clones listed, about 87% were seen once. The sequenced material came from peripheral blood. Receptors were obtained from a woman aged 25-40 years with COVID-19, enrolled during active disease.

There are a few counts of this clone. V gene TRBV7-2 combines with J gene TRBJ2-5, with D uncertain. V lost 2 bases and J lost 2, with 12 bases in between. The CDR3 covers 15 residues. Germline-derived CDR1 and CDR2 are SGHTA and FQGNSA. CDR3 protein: CASSLSRRNQETQYF. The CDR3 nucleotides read TGTGCCAGCAGCTTATCTAGGCGGAATCAAGAGACCCAGTACTTC.

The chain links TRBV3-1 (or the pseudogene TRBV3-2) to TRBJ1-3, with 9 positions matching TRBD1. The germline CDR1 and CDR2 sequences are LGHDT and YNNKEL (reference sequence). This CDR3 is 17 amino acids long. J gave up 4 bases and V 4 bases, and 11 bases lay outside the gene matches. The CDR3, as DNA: TGTGCCAGCAGCCCGCAACCGGGACAGGGATTCGGAAACACCATATATTTT. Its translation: CASSPQPGQGFGNTIYF.

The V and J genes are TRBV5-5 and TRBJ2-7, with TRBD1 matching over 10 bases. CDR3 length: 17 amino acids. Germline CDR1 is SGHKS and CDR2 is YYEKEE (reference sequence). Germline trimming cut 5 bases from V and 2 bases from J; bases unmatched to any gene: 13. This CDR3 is CASRHLKPGQGTYEQYF. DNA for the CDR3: TGTGCCAGCAGACACTTAAAACCGGGACAGGGGACCTACGAGCAGTACTTC.

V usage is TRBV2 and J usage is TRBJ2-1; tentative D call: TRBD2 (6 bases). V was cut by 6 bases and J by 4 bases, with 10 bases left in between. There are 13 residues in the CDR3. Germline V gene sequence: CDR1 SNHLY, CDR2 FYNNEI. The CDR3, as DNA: TGTGCCAGCAGCGGGAGCGCTTACAATGAGCAGTTCTTC. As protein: CASSGSAYNEQFF.

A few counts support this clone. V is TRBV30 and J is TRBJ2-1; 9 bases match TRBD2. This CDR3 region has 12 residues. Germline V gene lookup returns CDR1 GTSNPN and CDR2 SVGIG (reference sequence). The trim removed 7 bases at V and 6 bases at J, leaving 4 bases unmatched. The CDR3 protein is CALMTSGNEQFF. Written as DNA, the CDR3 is TGTGCCTTAATGACTAGCGGCAATGAGCAGTTCTTC.

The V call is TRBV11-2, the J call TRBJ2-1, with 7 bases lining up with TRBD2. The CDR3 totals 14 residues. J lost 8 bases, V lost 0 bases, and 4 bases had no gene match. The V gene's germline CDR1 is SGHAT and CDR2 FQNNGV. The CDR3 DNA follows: TGTGCCAGCAGCTTAGATCGACTAGCCCATGAGCAGTTCTTC. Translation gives CASSLDRLAHEQFF.

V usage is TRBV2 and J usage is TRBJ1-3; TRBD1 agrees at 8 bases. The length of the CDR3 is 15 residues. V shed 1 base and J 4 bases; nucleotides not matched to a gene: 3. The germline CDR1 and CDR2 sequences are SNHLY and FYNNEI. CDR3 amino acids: CASSEDRQGGNTIYF. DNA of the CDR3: TGTGCCAGCAGTGAAGACCGACAGGGGGGAAACACCATATATTTT.

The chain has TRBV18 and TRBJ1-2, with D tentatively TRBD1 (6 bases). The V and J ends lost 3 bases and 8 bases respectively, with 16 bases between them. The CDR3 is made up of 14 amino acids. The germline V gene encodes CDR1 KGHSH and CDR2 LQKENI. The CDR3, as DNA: TGTGCCAGCTCACCGGACTCAGGGGAGACAGGCTACACCTTC. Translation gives CASSPDSGETGYTF.